The 15 T cell receptor beta chains listed next were all sequenced from one sample in a study of T cells in Graves' hyperthyroidism and ophthalmopathy. Regions amplified from RNA transcripts were the TCR beta CDR3 regions. An initial round of RT-PCR targeting the TCR CDR3 relied on the HTBI primer set. TCRdb called the multiplex PCR reads again in MiXCR, with one record for every CDR3 protein. The repertoire holds 350,000 or so distinct CDR3 sequences, with roughly 21% as singletons. The sequenced material came from blood. Receptor source: a woman in her forties or fifties with Graves' hyperthyroidism.

In its sample, this clonotype was seen many times. The rearrangement joins TRBV30 to TRBJ2-1; the match to TRBD2 covers 9 bases. This CDR3 is 16 amino acids long. Germline V gene sequence: CDR1 GTSNPN, CDR2 SVGIG (reference sequence). The V gene end was trimmed by 4 bases and the J gene end by 8 bases; junction bases not matched to a gene: 15. The CDR3 sequence: CAWTPLAGGPVDEQFF. CDR3 in DNA: TGTGCCTGGACCCCCCTTGCGGGAGGGCCGGTGGATGAGCAGTTCTTC.

This clonotype came up many times. This chain joins TRBV2 and TRBJ1-1; 7 bases are shared with TRBD1. Germline-derived CDR1 and CDR2 are SNHLY and FYNNEI. The CDR3 is made up of 14 amino acids. J lost 6 bases, V lost 7 bases, and 11 bases had no gene match. The CDR3 loop reads CASTLWRQGSEAFF. The DNA of the CDR3 is TGTGCCAGCACCCTATGGAGACAGGGCTCTGAAGCTTTCTTT.

In its sample, this clonotype was seen many times. The gene calls are TRBV9 and TRBJ1-3, with TRBD1 matching over 7 bases. The CDR3 is 17 residues long. Looked up from germline, CDR1 is SGDLS and CDR2 is YYNGEE. The J segment lost 0 bases and the V segment lost 1 base, leaving 7 bases of the junction unmatched. CDR3 protein: CASSVFDRARSGNTIYF. The DNA for the CDR3 is TGTGCCAGCAGCGTATTCGACAGGGCCCGCTCTGGAAACACCATATATTTT.

Regarding this clonotype: A much larger clone lies a single base off, so this may be a read error. The J gene is TRBJ2-1, the V gene TRBV3-1; 13 positions match TRBD2. The V gene end was trimmed by 4 bases and the J gene end by 5 bases; junction bases not matched to a gene: 5. Germline V gene sequence: CDR1 LGHDT, CDR2 YNNKEL (reference sequence). There are 16 residues in the CDR3. The CDR3 DNA follows: TGTGCCAGCAGCCTCATAGGACTAGCGGGGGACAATGAGCAGTTCTTC. Its translation: CASSLIGLAGDNEQFF.

This clonotype was observed many times. The chain couples TRBV20-1 to TRBJ1-6; D not certain. The CDR3 runs to 12 residues. Germline CDR1 and CDR2: DFQATT and SNEGSKA (reference sequence). Trimming shortened V by 5 bases and J by 9 bases, and 11 bases separated the two germline ends. The chain's CDR3 is CSASGSGSPLHF. Written as DNA, the CDR3 is TGCAGTGCTTCCGGATCGGGTTCACCCCTCCACTTT.

The gene calls are TRBV6-2 or TRBV6-3 and TRBJ1-6; TRBD1 might be the D (6 bases). CDR3 length equals 13 residues. Germline assignment: CDR1 MNHEY and CDR2 SVGEGT. The ends were cut back, 5 bases at V and 7 bases at J, with 9 bases in the middle. The CDR3 coding sequence is TGTGCCAGCAGTCAAAGGGGGAATTCACCCCTCCACTTT. Protein product: CASSQRGNSPLHF.

This clonotype was recorded only once. J is TRBJ1-2 and V is TRBV27; D unclear. The length of the CDR3 is 14 residues. Germline CDR1 is MNHEY and CDR2 is SMNVEV (reference sequence). The V end lost 0 bases, the J end lost 8 bases, and 13 bases lay between the germline ends. The CDR3 bases are TGTGCCAGCAGTTTATCGCTCAGTTCCATGGGCTACACCTTC. This sequence encodes CASSLSLSSMGYTF.

The rearrangement uses TRBV11-2 and TRBJ2-3, with 8 bases fitting TRBD2. Germline CDR1 is SGHAT and CDR2 is FQNNGV. The trim removed 1 base at V and 2 bases at J, leaving 5 bases unmatched. The CDR3 totals 16 residues. CDR3 loop: CASSLGGTRSTDTQYF. CDR3 sequence (DNA): TGTGCCAGCAGCTTAGGAGGGACTAGATCCACAGATACGCAGTATTTT.

The chain links TRBV3-1 to TRBJ2-3, with 9 bases that match TRBD1. Trimming took 8 bases from V and 0 from J; bases not matched to a gene: 3. Per the germline V gene, CDR1 is LGHDT and CDR2 is YNNKEL (reference sequence). The CDR3 sequence is 14 residues long. This chain's CDR3 is CASLGTGSTDTQYF. CDR3 coding DNA: TGTGCCAGCCTCGGGACAGGGAGCACAGATACGCAGTATTTT.

The chain combines TRBV7-2 with TRBJ1-5; a possible D gene is TRBD1 (5 bases). Germline values: CDR1 SGHTA, CDR2 FQGNSA. V lost 0 bases to trimming and J lost 2 bases, with 8 bases between them. The length of the CDR3 is 15 residues. In DNA form, the CDR3 reads TGTGCCAGCAGCTTAGCGTCGGGGGGCAATCAGCCCCAGCATTTT. Amino acid sequence: CASSLASGGNQPQHF.

The J gene is TRBJ2-5, the V gene TRBV4-1; D uncertain. CDR1 and CDR2 (germline): MGHRA, YSYEKL. This CDR3 comprises 13 residues. V dropped 2 bases and J dropped 5 bases, with 9 bases sitting between them. The CDR3 sequence: CASSQRVGETQYF. CDR3 nucleotides: TGCGCCAGCAGCCAAAGGGTAGGGGAGACCCAGTACTTC.

This clonotype was counted many times. V gene TRBV5-6 combines with J gene TRBJ1-2; 8 bases fit TRBD1. Germline CDR1 SGHDT, CDR2 YYEEEE. V lost 2 bases and J lost 5; bases outside the gene matches: 2. This CDR3 region has 13 residues. CDR3: CASSFDRGYGYTF. CDR3 DNA sequence: TGTGCCAGCAGCTTCGACAGGGGATATGGCTACACCTTC.

Turning to this clonotype: The junction departs from the called germline gene at one end, perhaps through a read error. The rearrangement links TRBV5-1 to TRBJ1-5; the match to TRBD1 covers 8 bases. Germline V gene sequence: CDR1 SGHRS, CDR2 YFSETQ. The CDR3 consists of 15 residues. CDR3 nucleotides: TGCGCCAGCAGCCCGACCGCAGGGGGCAATCAGGCCCAGCATTTT. Encoded protein: CASSPTAGGNQAQHF.

The V and J genes are TRBV7-9 and TRBJ2-2; no reliable D call. This CDR3 spans 13 amino acids. Looked up from germline, CDR1 is SEHNR and CDR2 is FQNEAQ (reference sequence). The ends were cut back, 5 bases at V and 6 bases at J, with 10 bases in the middle. Here the CDR3 reads CASSPSYAGELFF. The CDR3, as DNA: TGTGCCAGCAGCCCCTCCTATGCCGGGGAGCTGTTTTTT.

With respect to this clonotype: Given a much more abundant clone one base away, this may be a read error. V is TRBV7-2 and J is TRBJ1-2, with D possibly TRBD1 on 5 matching bases. The V gene's germline CDR1 is SGHTA and CDR2 FQGNSA. The CDR3 totals 12 residues. The chain's CDR3 is CASSSDNYGYAF. CDR3 sequence (DNA): TGTGCCAGCAGCTCGGACAACTATGGCTACGCCTTC.